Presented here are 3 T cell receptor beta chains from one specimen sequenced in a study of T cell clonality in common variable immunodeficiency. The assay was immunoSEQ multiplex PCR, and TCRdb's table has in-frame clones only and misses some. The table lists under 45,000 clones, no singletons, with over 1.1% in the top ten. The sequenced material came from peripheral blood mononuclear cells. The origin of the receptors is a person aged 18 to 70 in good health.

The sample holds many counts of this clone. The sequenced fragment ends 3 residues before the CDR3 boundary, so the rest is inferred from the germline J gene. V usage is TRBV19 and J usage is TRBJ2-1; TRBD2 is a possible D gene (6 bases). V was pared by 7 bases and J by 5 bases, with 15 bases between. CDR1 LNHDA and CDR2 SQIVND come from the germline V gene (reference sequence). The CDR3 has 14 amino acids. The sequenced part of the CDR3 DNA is TGTGCCAGTACAAGATCGGGACTGAACAATGAG. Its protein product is CASTRSGLNNE. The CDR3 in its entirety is CASTRSGLNNEQFF.

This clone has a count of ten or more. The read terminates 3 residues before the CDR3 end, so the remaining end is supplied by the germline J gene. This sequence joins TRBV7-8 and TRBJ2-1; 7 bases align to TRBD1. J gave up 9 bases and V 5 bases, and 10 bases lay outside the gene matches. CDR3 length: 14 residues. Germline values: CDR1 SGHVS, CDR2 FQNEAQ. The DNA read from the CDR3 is TGTGCCAGCAGCCCCTTGACAGGGTACTCTGAG. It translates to CASSPLTGYSE. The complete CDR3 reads CASSPLTGYSEQFF.

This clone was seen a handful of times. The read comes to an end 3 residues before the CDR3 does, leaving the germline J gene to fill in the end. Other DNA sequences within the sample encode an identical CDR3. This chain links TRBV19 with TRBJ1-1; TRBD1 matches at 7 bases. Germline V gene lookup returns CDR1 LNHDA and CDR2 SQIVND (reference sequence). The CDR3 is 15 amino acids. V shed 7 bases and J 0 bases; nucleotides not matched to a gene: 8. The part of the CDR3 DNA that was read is TGTGCCAGTACCAGGGGGGAGATTATGAACACTGAA. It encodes CASTRGEIMNTE. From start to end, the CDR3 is CASTRGEIMNTEAFF.